Each of the 8 T cell receptor beta chains below was sequenced from the same sample in a study of blood T cell repertoires in COVID-19. Clones were read by immunoSEQ multiplex PCR, and TCRdb kept only the in-frame ones, dropping some. The table has approximately 500,000 clones, 85% to 90% seen once. Material: peripheral blood. All receptors derive from a woman in her fifties or sixties with COVID-19, enrolled during active disease.

J is TRBJ2-5 and V is TRBV2; a weak D match, TRBD2 (5 bases). CDR1 and CDR2 (germline): SNHLY, FYNNEI. CDR3 length equals 19 residues. V was shortened by 6 bases and J by 0 bases, with 26 bases between the two germline ends. CDR3 in amino acids: CASRPPRRAASLYQETQYF. The CDR3 nucleotides are TGTGCCAGCAGGCCCCCTCGGCGGGCTGCCTCCCTGTACCAAGAGACCCAGTACTTC.

This chain connects TRBV2 to TRBJ1-4; TRBD1 matches 7 bases. The J segment lost 3 bases and the V segment lost 3 bases, leaving 1 base of the junction unmatched. Germline CDR1 is SNHLY and CDR2 is FYNNEI. The CDR3 is 14 residues long. CDR3 amino acids: CASSEQGANEKLFF. In nucleotides, the CDR3 is TGTGCCAGCAGTGAGCAGGGGGCTAATGAAAAACTGTTTTTT.

V and J are TRBV6-1 and TRBJ1-1; D perhaps matches TRBD1 (5 bases). Looked up from germline, CDR1 is MNHNS and CDR2 is SASEGT. The V gene lost 1 base and the J gene lost 3 bases, with 18 bases spanning the gap. There are 17 residues in the CDR3. The CDR3: CASSEGNRGGAYTEAFF. The CDR3 nucleotides are TGTGCCAGCAGTGAAGGCAACCGAGGAGGGGCGTACACTGAAGCTTTCTTT.

The chain combines TRBV24-1 with TRBJ2-1; D not certain. Germline CDR1 and CDR2: KGHDR and SFDVKD. Trimming removed 2 bases at V and 0 bases at J, with 13 bases between. The CDR3 length is 17 residues. The CDR3 protein is CATSDSRRVSSYNEQFF. CDR3 sequence (DNA): TGTGCCACCAGTGATTCCCGACGGGTGAGCTCCTACAATGAGCAGTTCTTC.

This chain joins TRBV12-5 and TRBJ1-1, with TRBD1 matching over 7 bases. The V and J ends lost 8 bases and 7 bases, in that order; junction bases with no gene match: 7. This CDR3 region has 12 residues. Germline assignment: CDR1 LGHNT and CDR2 FRNRAP. Here the CDR3 DNA reads TGTGCTAGTCGGTCCGCAGGGGGTGAAGCTTTCTTT. Translating it yields CASRSAGGEAFF.

The count of this clone is one. V usage is TRBV7-2 and J usage is TRBJ2-1, with 14 bases matching TRBD2. The CDR3 extends over 17 amino acids. V lost 10 bases to trimming and J lost 0 bases; unmatched junction nucleotides: 8. CDR1 is SGHTA and CDR2 is FQGNSA in the germline V gene. CDR3 protein: CANRLAGGQSSYNEQFF. CDR3 DNA sequence: TGTGCCAACAGACTAGCGGGGGGGCAGTCCTCCTACAATGAGCAGTTCTTC.

This chain uses TRBV5-5 with TRBJ1-1; 7 bases are shared with TRBD1. CDR1 SGHKS and CDR2 YYEKEE come from the germline V gene (reference sequence). The CDR3 loop spans 14 amino acids. V lost 5 bases and J lost 2; bases outside the gene matches: 6. CDR3 bases: TGTGCCAGCAGTCTTATAGGGGGCAACACTGAAGCTTTCTTT. It is translated as CASSLIGGNTEAFF.

This chain joins TRBV28 and TRBJ1-3; D not certain. CDR1 and CDR2 (germline): MDHEN, SYDVKM. Trimming left V 6 bases short and J 1 base short, with 10 bases between. The CDR3 runs 14 residues. This CDR3 is CASSQLRSGNTIYF. The CDR3 DNA reads as TGTGCCAGCAGCCAATTGAGGTCTGGAAACACCATATATTTT.